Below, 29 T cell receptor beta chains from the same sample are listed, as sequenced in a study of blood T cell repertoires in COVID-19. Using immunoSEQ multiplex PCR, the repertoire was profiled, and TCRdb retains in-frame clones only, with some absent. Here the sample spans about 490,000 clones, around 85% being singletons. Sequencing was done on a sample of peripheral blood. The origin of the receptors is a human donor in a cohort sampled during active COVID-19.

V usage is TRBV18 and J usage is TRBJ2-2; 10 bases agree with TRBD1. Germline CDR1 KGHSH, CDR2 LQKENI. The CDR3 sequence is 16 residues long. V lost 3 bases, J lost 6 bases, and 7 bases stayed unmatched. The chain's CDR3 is CASSPSGQGVPGELFF. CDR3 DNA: TGTGCCAGCTCACCGAGCGGACAGGGGGTCCCCGGGGAGCTGTTTTTT.

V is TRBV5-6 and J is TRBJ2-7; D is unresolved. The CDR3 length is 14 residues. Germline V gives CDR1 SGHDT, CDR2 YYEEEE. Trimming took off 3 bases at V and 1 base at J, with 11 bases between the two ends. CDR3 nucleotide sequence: TGTGCCAGCAGCTCGACAAGTCGGTCCTACGAGCAGTACTTC. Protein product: CASSSTSRSYEQYF.

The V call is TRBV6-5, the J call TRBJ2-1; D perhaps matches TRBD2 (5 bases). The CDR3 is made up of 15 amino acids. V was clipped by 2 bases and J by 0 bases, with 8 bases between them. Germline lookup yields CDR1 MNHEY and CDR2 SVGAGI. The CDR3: CASSYSSDSYNEQFF. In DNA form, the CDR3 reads TGTGCCAGCAGTTACAGTAGCGACTCCTACAATGAGCAGTTCTTC.

The CDR3 DNA reads TGTGCCAGCAGCTTAGGCGTGAGCTCCTACGAGCAGTACTTC. It is translated as CASSLGVSSYEQYF. This chain uses TRBV7-2 with TRBJ2-7; D is undetermined. The V end was cut by 1 base, the J end by 0 bases, with 7 bases between. Germline V lookup: CDR1 SGHTA, CDR2 FQGNSA. CDR3 length: 14 amino acids.

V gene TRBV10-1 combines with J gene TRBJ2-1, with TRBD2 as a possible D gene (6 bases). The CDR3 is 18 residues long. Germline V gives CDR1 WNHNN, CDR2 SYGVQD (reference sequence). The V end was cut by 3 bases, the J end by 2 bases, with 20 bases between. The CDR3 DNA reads TGCGCCAGCAGTGAAACGGATAAGCGGGTTCAGCCCTACAATGAGCAGTTCTTC. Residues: CASSETDKRVQPYNEQFF.

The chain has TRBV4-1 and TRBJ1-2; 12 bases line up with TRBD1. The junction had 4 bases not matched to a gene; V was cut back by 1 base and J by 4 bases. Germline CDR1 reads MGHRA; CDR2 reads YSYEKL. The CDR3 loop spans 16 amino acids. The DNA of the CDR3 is TGCGCCAGCAGCCAAGTTGGGACAGGGGGCCCCTATGGCTACACCTTC. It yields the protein CASSQVGTGGPYGYTF.

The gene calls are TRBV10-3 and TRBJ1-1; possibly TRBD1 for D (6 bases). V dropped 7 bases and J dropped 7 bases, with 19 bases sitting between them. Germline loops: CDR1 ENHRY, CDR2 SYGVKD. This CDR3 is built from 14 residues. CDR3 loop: CAITATGTSNEAFF. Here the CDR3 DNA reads TGTGCCATCACGGCTACAGGGACGAGCAATGAAGCTTTCTTT.

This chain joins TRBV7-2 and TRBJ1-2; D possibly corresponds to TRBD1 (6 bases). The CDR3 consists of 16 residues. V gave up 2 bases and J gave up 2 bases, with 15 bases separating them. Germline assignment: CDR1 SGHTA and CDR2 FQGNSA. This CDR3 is CASSLQTGFWNYGYTF. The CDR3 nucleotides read TGTGCCAGCAGCTTACAGACAGGCTTCTGGAACTATGGCTACACCTTC.

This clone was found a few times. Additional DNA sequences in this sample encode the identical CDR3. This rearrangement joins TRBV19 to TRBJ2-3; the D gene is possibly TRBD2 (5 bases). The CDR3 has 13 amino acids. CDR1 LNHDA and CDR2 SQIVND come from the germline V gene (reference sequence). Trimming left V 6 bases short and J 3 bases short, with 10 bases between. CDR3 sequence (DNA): TGTGCCAGTAGACTAGAGGGTACAGATACGCAGTATTTT. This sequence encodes CASRLEGTDTQYF.

The CDR3 loop is CASSRRTSSYNEQFF. The DNA of the CDR3 is TGTGCCAGCAGCCGCAGGACTAGCTCCTACAATGAGCAGTTCTTC. This chain links TRBV7-2 with TRBJ2-1, with 7 bases that match TRBD2. CDR1 is SGHTA and CDR2 is FQGNSA in the germline V gene. The CDR3 totals 15 residues. Trimming took 5 bases from V and 0 from J; bases not matched to a gene: 4.

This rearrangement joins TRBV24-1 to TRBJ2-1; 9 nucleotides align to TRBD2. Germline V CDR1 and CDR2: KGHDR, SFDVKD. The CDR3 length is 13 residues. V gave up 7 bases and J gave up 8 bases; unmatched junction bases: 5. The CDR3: CATRAGGPHEQFF. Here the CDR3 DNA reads TGTGCCACCAGAGCGGGAGGCCCCCATGAGCAGTTCTTC.

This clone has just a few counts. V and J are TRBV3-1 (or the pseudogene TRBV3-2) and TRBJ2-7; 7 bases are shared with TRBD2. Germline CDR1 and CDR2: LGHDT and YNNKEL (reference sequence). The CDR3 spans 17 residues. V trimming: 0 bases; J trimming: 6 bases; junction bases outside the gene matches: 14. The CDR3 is CASSQEGGGSSPREQYF. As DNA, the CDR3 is TGTGCCAGCAGCCAAGAAGGAGGCGGGAGTTCCCCACGCGAGCAGTACTTC.

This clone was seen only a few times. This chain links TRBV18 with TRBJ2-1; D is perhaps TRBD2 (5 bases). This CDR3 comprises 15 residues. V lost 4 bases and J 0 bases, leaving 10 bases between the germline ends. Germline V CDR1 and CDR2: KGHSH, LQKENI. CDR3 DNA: TGTGCCAGCTCACGAGACTACAGCTCCTACAATGAGCAGTTCTTC. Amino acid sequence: CASSRDYSSYNEQFF.

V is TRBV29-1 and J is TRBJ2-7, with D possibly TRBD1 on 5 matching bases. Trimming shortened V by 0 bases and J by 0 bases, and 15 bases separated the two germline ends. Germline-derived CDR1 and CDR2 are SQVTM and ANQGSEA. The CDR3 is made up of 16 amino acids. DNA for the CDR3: TGCAGCGTTGAAGATTGGGGTAGGGGTCCCTCCTACGAGCAGTACTTC. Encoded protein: CSVEDWGRGPSYEQYF.

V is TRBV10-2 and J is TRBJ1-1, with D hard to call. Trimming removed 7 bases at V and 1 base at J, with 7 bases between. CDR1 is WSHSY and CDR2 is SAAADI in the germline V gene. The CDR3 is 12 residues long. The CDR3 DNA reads TGCGCCAGCAAGTGGGCGAACACTGAAGCTTTCTTT. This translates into CASKWANTEAFF.

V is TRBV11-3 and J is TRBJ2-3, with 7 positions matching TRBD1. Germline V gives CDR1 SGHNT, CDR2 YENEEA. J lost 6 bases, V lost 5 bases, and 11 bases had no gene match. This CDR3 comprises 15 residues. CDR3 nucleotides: TGTGCCAGCAGCGGGGGAAAGGGGGCGAGGGATACGCAGTATTTT. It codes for CASSGGKGARDTQYF.

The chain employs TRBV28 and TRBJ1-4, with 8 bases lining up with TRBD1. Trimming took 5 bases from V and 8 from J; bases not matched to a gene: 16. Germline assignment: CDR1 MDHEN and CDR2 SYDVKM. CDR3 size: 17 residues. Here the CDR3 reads CASSSSGSAGTGEKLFF. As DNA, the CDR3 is TGTGCCAGCAGTAGCTCCGGATCAGCGGGGACAGGAGAAAAACTGTTTTTT.

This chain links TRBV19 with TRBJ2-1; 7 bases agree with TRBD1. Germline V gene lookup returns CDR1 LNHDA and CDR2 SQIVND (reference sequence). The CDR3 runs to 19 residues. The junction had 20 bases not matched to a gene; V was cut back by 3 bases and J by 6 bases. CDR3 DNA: TGTGCCAGTAGTATTGTGAGGGGGCCGGTCGGGATGAGGGTCAATGAGCAGTTCTTC. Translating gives CASSIVRGPVGMRVNEQFF. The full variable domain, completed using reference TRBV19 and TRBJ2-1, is DGGITQSPKYLFRKEGQNVTLSCEQNLNHDAMYWYRQDPGQGLRLIYYSQIVNDFQKGDIAEGYSVSREKKESFPLTVTSAQKNPTAFYLCASSIVRGPVGMRVNEQFFGPGTRLTVL.

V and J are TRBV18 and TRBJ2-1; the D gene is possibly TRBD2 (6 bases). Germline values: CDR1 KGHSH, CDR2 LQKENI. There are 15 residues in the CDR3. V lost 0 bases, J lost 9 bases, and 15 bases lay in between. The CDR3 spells CASSPPGSREIEQFF. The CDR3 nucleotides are TGTGCCAGCTCACCACCGGGTTCACGGGAGATTGAGCAGTTCTTC.

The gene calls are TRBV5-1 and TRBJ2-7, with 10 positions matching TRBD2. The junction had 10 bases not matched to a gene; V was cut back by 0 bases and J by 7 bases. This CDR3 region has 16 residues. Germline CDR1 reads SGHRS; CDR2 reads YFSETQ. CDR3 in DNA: TGCGCCAGCAGCTTGGGAACAGCGGGAGGGCCGGAAGAGCAGTACTTC. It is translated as CASSLGTAGGPEEQYF.

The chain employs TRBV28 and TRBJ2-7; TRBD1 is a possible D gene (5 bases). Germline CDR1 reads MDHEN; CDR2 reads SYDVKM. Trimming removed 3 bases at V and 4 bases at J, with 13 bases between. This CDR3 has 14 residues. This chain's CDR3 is CASSLDIGAYEQYF. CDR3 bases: TGTGCCAGCAGTTTGGACATTGGGGCATACGAGCAGTACTTC.

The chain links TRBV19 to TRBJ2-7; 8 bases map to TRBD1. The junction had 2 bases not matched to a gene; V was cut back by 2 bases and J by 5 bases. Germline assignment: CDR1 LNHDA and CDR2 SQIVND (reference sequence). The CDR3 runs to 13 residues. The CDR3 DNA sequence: TGTGCCAGTAGTATACAGGGGGCACACGAGCAGTACTTC. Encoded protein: CASSIQGAHEQYF.

The CDR3 protein is CASSQDPSGYLYEQYF. The CDR3, as DNA: TGTGCCAGCAGCCAAGATCCTAGCGGGTACTTATACGAGCAGTACTTC. V gene TRBV4-2 combines with J gene TRBJ2-7; 8 nucleotides align to TRBD2. Losses at the gene ends were 0 bases for V and 4 bases for J; bases not matched to a gene: 8. Germline lookup yields CDR1 LGHNA and CDR2 YNFKEQ. The CDR3 runs 16 residues.

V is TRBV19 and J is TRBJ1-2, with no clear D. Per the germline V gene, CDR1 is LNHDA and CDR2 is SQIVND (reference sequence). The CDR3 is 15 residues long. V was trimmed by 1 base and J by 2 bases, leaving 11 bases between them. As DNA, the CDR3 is TGTGCCAGTAGTATAGGTGGAGGACGAAACTATGGCTACACCTTC. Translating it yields CASSIGGGRNYGYTF.

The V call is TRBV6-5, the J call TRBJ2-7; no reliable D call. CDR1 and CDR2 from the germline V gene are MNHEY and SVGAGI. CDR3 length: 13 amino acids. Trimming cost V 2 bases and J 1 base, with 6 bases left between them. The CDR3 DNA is TGTGCCAGCAGTTACCACACATCCTACGAGCAGTACTTC. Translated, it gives CASSYHTSYEQYF.

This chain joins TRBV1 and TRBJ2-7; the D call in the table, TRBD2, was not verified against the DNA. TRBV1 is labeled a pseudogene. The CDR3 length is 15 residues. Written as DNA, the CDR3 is TGCACCAGCAGCCAGCGAAGGACTAGCGCCTACGAGCAGTACTTC. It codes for CTSSQRRTSAYEQYF.

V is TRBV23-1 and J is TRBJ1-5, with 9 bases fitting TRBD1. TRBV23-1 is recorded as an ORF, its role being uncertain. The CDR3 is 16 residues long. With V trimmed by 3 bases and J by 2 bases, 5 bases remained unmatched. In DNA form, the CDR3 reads TGCGCCAGCAGTCATTCCCGGGACAGGGGCAATCAGCCCCAGCATTTT. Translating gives CASSHSRDRGNQPQHF.

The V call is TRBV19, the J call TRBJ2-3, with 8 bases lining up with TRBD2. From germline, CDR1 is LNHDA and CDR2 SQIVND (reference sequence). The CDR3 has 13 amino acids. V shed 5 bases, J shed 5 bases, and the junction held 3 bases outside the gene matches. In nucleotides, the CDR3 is TGTGCCAGTAGTCCCGGGGGGGGAGATACGCAGTATTTT. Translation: CASSPGGGDTQYF.

The CDR3 loop reads CASSGRDRLYGYTF. As DNA, the CDR3 is TGTGCCAGCTCCGGGCGAGACAGGCTCTATGGCTACACCTTC. The rearrangement links TRBV7-9 to TRBJ1-2, with D possibly TRBD1 on 6 matching bases. Germline CDR1 and CDR2: SEHNR and FQNEAQ (reference sequence). CDR3 size: 14 residues. V was clipped by 8 bases and J by 4 bases, with 17 bases between them.